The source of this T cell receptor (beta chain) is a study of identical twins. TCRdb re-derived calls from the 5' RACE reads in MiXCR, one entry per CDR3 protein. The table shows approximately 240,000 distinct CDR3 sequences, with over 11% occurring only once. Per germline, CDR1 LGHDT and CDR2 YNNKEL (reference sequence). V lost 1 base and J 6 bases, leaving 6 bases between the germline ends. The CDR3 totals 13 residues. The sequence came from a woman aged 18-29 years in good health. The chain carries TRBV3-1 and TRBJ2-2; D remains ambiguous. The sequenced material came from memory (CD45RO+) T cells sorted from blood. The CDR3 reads CASSQGVAGELFF. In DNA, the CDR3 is TGTGCCAGCAGCCAAGGGGTAGCCGGGGAGCTGTTTTTT.